The clone carrying this T cell receptor (beta chain) was seen only once. What it recognizes is unknown. RNA transcripts were the template, and TCR beta CDR3 regions were amplified from them. A first-round RT-PCR used HTBI primers, followed by a second-round multiplex PCR. TCRdb recomputed calls from the multiplex PCR reads with MiXCR, one row per CDR3 protein. The sample carries some 400,000 distinct CDR3 sequences, around 18% recorded once. Trimming at V came to 1 base and at J to 10 bases, leaving 6 bases not matched to a gene. The CDR3 extends over 13 amino acids. Germline V gene data show CDR1 as DFQATT and CDR2 as SNEGSKA (reference sequence). These data originate in a study of Graves' ophthalmopathy and Graves' hyperthyroidism. Study details: Pretreatment peripheral blood was obtained at initial diagnosis. Study outcomes and limitations: In separating ophthalmopathy from stable hyperthyroidism, a 13-signature model achieved 85% to 90% sensitivity and around 80% specificity.

Other autoimmune diseases, uncontrolled infections, pregnancy or lactation excluded patients from enrollment. Sampling around 9.8 ml of fresh peripheral blood provided the PBMCs. This rearrangement joins TRBV20-1 to TRBJ1-2; TRBD1 aligns across 10 bases. This clonotype was sampled from a woman aged 18-29 years with Graves' ophthalmopathy. Sequencing used peripheral blood. This CDR3 is CSARGDRGFDYTF. The CDR3 nucleotides are TGCAGTGCTAGAGGGGACAGGGGTTTTGACTACACCTTC.